This is a list of T cell receptor beta chains from one sample in a study of naive and memory T cell subsets. TCRdb reanalysed the UMI-ligation and nested PCR reads using MiXCR and keeps one entry per CDR3 protein. The data contain around 160,000 distinct CDR3 sequences, over 15% of them singletons. The source material was naive CD4+ T cells from blood. The receptors come from a human donor in good health. The CDR3 runs from the conserved cysteine through the conserved F or W. D genes are given only for firm matches. Size values are once, few and many counts, or a class for expanded clones, and some rows have none.

>14|few|TRBD2|TRBV29-1|TRBJ2-7
CSVEKRGGFSEQYF
TGCAGCGTTGAAAAGCGGGGGGGCTTTAGCGAGCAGTACTTC
>16|NA|TRBD1|TRBV4-1|TRBJ2-7
CASSQDWARQGHEQYF
TGCGCCAGCAGCCAAGATTGGGCAAGACAGGGCCACGAGCAGTACTTC
>15|NA|NA|TRBV6-5|TRBJ2-1
CASNVGVTPNNEQFF
TGTGCCAGCAATGTCGGGGTGACACCAAACAATGAGCAGTTCTTC
>14|NA|NA|TRBV10-3|TRBJ2-4
CAISERQDSSIQYF
TGTGCCATCAGTGAGCGACAGGACTCCAGCATTCAGTACTTC
>14|few|NA|TRBV30|TRBJ1-3
CAWRVGSSGNTIYF
TGTGCCTGGAGGGTTGGGAGCTCTGGAAACACCATATATTTT
>15|few|NA|TRBV5-1|TRBJ2-3
CASSLGRGWTDTQYF
TGCGCCAGCAGCTTGGGTAGAGGTTGGACAGATACGCAGTATTTT
>14|NA|NA|TRBV18|TRBJ1-5
CASSPDLSNQPQHF
TGTGCCAGCTCACCGGACCTTAGCAATCAGCCCCAGCATTTT
>14|many|NA|TRBV2|TRBJ2-7
CASSEARPPDEQYF
TGTGCCAGCAGTGAAGCTAGGCCGCCGGACGAGCAGTACTTC
>14|few|NA|TRBV20-1|TRBJ1-5
CSARGTNSNQPQHF
TGCAGTGCTAGGGGTACGAATAGCAATCAGCCCCAGCATTTT
>14|NA|TRBD1|TRBV5-1|TRBJ2-7
CASRPQGSPYEQYF
TGCGCCAGCAGGCCACAGGGGAGCCCCTACGAGCAGTACTTC
>13|NA|TRBD1|TRBV6-2/TRBV6-3|TRBJ2-7
CASGPGQGYEQYF
TGTGCCAGCGGCCCAGGACAGGGTTACGAGCAGTACTTC
>11|many|NA|TRBV6-2/TRBV6-3|TRBJ2-3
CASSLGVTQYF
TGTGCCAGCAGTCTGGGGGTTACGCAGTATTTT
>14|few|NA|TRBV28|TRBJ2-2
CASSTGQNTGELFF
TGTGCCAGCAGTACGGGACAGAACACCGGGGAGCTGTTTTTT
>17|many|TRBD2|TRBV4-2|TRBJ2-3
CASSQETGTSGVDTQYF
TGTGCCAGCAGCCAAGAAACCGGGACTAGCGGAGTAGATACGCAGTATTTT
>12|few|NA|TRBV21-1|TRBJ2-1
CASSKGYNEQFF
TGTGCCAGCAGCAAAGGTTACAATGAGCAGTTCTTC
>13|few|NA|TRBV20-1|TRBJ1-2
CSARGGTPFGYTF
TGCAGTGCTAGAGGAGGGACCCCGTTCGGCTACACCTTC
>15|NA|NA|TRBV7-2|TRBJ2-7
CASSLTGQGFHEQYF
TGTGCCAGCAGCTTAACGGGACAAGGATTCCACGAGCAGTACTTC
>16|few|NA|TRBV4-1|TRBJ2-7
CASSQYPTRDSYEQYF
TGCGCCAGCAGCCAATACCCGACTAGGGACTCCTACGAGCAGTACTTC
>13|few|TRBD1|TRBV10-3|TRBJ1-5
CAIGPDRDQPQHF
TGTGCCATCGGCCCGGACAGGGATCAGCCCCAGCATTTT
>18|NA|TRBD1|TRBV5-1|TRBJ1-1
CASSLFTGGGSANTEAFF
TGCGCCAGCAGCTTGTTTACAGGGGGCGGATCGGCGAACACTGAAGCTTTCTTT
>14|few|NA|TRBV27|TRBJ1-6
CASSPGRGRSPLHF
TGTGCCAGCAGCCCCGGGAGGGGACGCTCACCCCTCCACTTT
>16|NA|NA|TRBV5-4|TRBJ1-4
CASSWDLGATNEKLFF
TGTGCCAGCAGCTGGGACCTGGGGGCGACTAATGAAAAACTGTTTTTT
>11|NA|NA|TRBV4-1|TRBJ2-4
CASSQENIQYF
TGCGCCAGCAGCCAAGAAAACATTCAGTACTTC
>16|few|NA|TRBV20-1|TRBJ2-1
CSARVLWRTLSDEQFF
TGCAGTGCTAGAGTCCTCTGGCGGACTCTTAGCGATGAGCAGTTCTTC
>16|few|TRBD2|TRBV19|TRBJ2-1
CASSSPGTSGINEQFF
TGTGCCAGTAGTTCTCCCGGGACTAGCGGGATAAATGAGCAGTTCTTC
>14|NA|NA|TRBV3-1|TRBJ1-1
CASSQDQRATEAFF
TGTGCCAGCAGCCAAGATCAGCGGGCGACTGAAGCTTTCTTT
>16|many|TRBD2|TRBV29-1|TRBJ2-5
CSVVPQFLAGGETQYF
TGCAGCGTTGTTCCTCAATTCCTAGCGGGAGGAGAGACCCAGTACTTC
>15|NA|NA|TRBV6-5|TRBJ2-3
CASRYTEGAAHTQYF
TGTGCCAGCAGGTACACCGAAGGAGCGGCCCATACGCAGTATTTT
>14|NA|NA|TRBV20-1|TRBJ2-3
CSARDVSPVDTQYF
TGCAGTGCTAGAGATGTGTCCCCCGTGGATACGCAGTATTTT
>12|NA|TRBD1|TRBV29-1|TRBJ2-3
CSADRDTDTQYF
TGCAGCGCGGACAGGGATACAGATACGCAGTATTTT
>16|few|NA|TRBV27|TRBJ2-1
CASRDLGASVGNEQFF
TGTGCCAGCAGGGATCTTGGGGCTAGCGTGGGTAATGAGCAGTTCTTC
>15|NA|TRBD2|TRBV5-4|TRBJ2-3
CASSSAREIADTQYF
TGTGCCAGCTCGTCGGCGCGGGAGATCGCAGATACGCAGTATTTT
>12|NA|NA|TRBV7-2|TRBJ2-4
CATARGQNIQYF
TGTGCCACTGCCAGGGGCCAAAACATTCAGTACTTC
>14|few|NA|TRBV28|TRBJ1-2
CASSSVNRENGYTF
TGTGCCAGCAGTTCTGTAAATCGGGAGAATGGCTACACCTTC
>16|many|TRBD2|TRBV10-3|TRBJ2-3
CAISEGLAGRTDTQYF
TGTGCCATCAGTGAGGGGTTAGCGGGGCGCACAGATACGCAGTATTTT
>13|NA|TRBD1|TRBV6-1|TRBJ1-2
CARWDSKYYGYTF
TGTGCCAGGTGGGACAGCAAATACTATGGCTACACCTTC
>16|few|NA|TRBV12-3/TRBV12-4|TRBJ1-5
CASSDQGGLGNQPQHF
TGTGCCAGCAGTGACCAAGGTGGCCTTGGCAATCAGCCCCAGCATTTT
>14|few|NA|TRBV7-9|TRBJ2-1
CASSQGYRVNEQFF
TGTGCCAGCAGCCAAGGTTACAGGGTCAATGAGCAGTTCTTC
>17|NA|TRBD2|TRBV7-3|TRBJ2-3
CASSPSLLAGVSDTQYF
TGTGCCAGCAGCCCCAGCCTCCTAGCGGGAGTTTCAGATACGCAGTATTTT
>13|NA|TRBD1|TRBV30|TRBJ1-4
CAFSGTGVEKLFF
TGTGCCTTCTCCGGGACAGGGGTAGAAAAACTGTTTTTT
>15|NA|TRBD1|TRBV3-1|TRBJ1-1
CASSRGDRATTEAFF
TGTGCCAGCAGCCGAGGGGACAGGGCTACGACTGAAGCTTTCTTT
>15|NA|TRBD1|TRBV28|TRBJ1-2
CASSLRPDRGYGYTF
TGTGCCAGCAGTCTCCGGCCCGACAGGGGCTATGGCTACACCTTC
>12|NA|NA|TRBV7-2|TRBJ2-7
CASSLLGSPQYF
TGTGCCAGCAGCCTCCTCGGGAGCCCCCAGTACTTC
>10|NA|NA|TRBV12-3/TRBV12-4|TRBJ2-7
CASSLNEQYF
TGTGCCAGCAGTTTAAATGAGCAGTACTTC
>16|NA|TRBD1|TRBV12-3/TRBV12-4|TRBJ1-5
CASSPRTGAASQPQHF
TGTGCCAGCAGTCCCCGGACAGGGGCAGCGTCCCAGCCCCAGCATTTT
>15|few|TRBD2|TRBV10-3|TRBJ2-3
CAISPGGGNTDTQYF
TGTGCCATCAGCCCCGGGGGGGGGAACACAGATACGCAGTATTTT
>16|NA|NA|TRBV18|TRBJ1-6
CASSPTASSYNSPLHF
TGTGCCAGCTCCCCGACAGCCAGCTCCTATAATTCACCCCTCCACTTT
>13|few|NA|TRBV7-2|TRBJ2-5
CASSQGEMQTQYF
TGTGCCAGCAGCCAGGGAGAGATGCAGACCCAGTACTTC
>14|few|TRBD1|TRBV20-1|TRBJ2-5
CSASIGTAQETQYF
TGCAGTGCTAGCATCGGGACAGCCCAAGAGACCCAGTACTTC
>12|few|TRBD1|TRBV6-2/TRBV6-3|TRBJ1-4
CASKDRVEKLFF
TGTGCCAGCAAGGACAGGGTTGAAAAACTGTTTTTT
>15|few|NA|TRBV2|TRBJ2-7
CASSEAILVPYEQYF
TGTGCCAGCAGTGAAGCCATCCTAGTACCCTACGAGCAGTACTTC
>14|few|NA|TRBV10-3|TRBJ1-6
CAISEPGLQAPLHF
TGTGCCATCAGTGAGCCAGGACTTCAGGCACCCCTCCACTTT
>16|NA|TRBD2|TRBV30|TRBJ2-3
CAWSLRTSGTGGTQYF
TGTGCCTGGAGCCTTCGGACTAGCGGGACAGGTGGTACGCAGTATTTT
>15|NA|NA|TRBV7-9|TRBJ2-7
CASSFRGGETYEQYF
TGTGCCAGCAGCTTCAGGGGAGGCGAAACCTACGAGCAGTACTTC
>15|NA|NA|TRBV4-1|TRBJ2-1
CASSQVPPGMGEQFF
TGCGCCAGCAGCCAAGTCCCCCCAGGGATGGGTGAGCAGTTCTTC
>16|few|TRBD2|TRBV5-4|TRBJ2-5
CASSAPRGGTKETQYF
TGTGCCAGCAGCGCTCCCCGTGGGGGGACTAAAGAGACCCAGTACTTC